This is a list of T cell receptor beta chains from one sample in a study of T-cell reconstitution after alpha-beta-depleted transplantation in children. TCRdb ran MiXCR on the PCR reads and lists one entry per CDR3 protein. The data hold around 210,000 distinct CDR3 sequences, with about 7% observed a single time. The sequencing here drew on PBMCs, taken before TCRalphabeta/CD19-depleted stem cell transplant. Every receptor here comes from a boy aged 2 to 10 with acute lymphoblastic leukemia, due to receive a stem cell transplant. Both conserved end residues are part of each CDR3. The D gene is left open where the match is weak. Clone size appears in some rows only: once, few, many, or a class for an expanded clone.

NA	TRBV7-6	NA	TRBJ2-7	TGTGCCAGCAGCCAGGGGCCAGGGACCTACGAGCAGTACTTC	CASSQGPGTYEQYF
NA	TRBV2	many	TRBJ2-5	TGTGCCAGCAGTGACTCCCAGAAAGAGACCCAGTACTTC	CASSDSQKETQYF
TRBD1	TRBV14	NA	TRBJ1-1	TGTGCCACCGCCGGGGGGACAGCTAGAAACACTGAAGCTTTCTTT	CATAGGTARNTEAFF
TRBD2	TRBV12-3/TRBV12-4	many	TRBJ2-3	TGTGCCAGCAGTACAGGACTAGCGGGAGCAGATACGCAGTATTTT	CASSTGLAGADTQYF
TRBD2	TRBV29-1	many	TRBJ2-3	TGCAGCGTTGAACGGTCTAGCGGGGACTCTAGCACAGATACGCAGTATTTT	CSVERSSGDSSTDTQYF
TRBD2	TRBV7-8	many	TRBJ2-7	TGTGCCAGCGTTCCCTCCGGGACTAGCGGCTCCTACGAGCAGTACTTC	CASVPSGTSGSYEQYF
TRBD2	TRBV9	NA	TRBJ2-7	TGTGCCAGCAGCATTAGCGGGGACTCCTACGAGCAGTACTTC	CASSISGDSYEQYF
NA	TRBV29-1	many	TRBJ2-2	TGCAGCGTTAAAAGCGGAGACACCGGGGAGCTGTTTTTT	CSVKSGDTGELFF
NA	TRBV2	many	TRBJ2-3	TGTGCCAGCAGTGAACAGGGGGGAGATACGCAGTATTTT	CASSEQGGDTQYF
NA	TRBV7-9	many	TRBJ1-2	TGTGCCACCTACAGCGAGGGACAAGGCTACACCTTC	CATYSEGQGYTF
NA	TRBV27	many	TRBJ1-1	TGTGCCAGCAGTTCATCGTTTGAAGCTTTCTTT	CASSSSFEAFF
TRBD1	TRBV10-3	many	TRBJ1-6	TGTGCCATCAGGAAGACAGGGGGCATAGGGAATTCACCCCTCCACTTT	CAIRKTGGIGNSPLHF
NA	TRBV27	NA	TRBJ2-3	TGTGCCAGCAGTTTCGGATACGGCGGCACCCCCGATACGCAGTATTTT	CASSFGYGGTPDTQYF
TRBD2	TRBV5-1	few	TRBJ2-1	TGCGCCAGCAGCCCGGGTGGCGGGAGAGCAGGGGAGCAGTTCTTC	CASSPGGGRAGEQFF
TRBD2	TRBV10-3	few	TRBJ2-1	TGTGCCAGTACCGGGACTAGCGGATACAATGAGCAGTTCTTC	CASTGTSGYNEQFF
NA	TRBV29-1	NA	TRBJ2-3	TGCAGCGTGCTTAGGGATACGCAGTATTTT	CSVLRDTQYF
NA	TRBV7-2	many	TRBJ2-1	TGTGCCAGCAGATTTGCGGAGGGGGAGAATGAGCAGTTCTTC	CASRFAEGENEQFF
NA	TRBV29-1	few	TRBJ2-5	TGCAGCGTTCGGGGGGCGTTGGAGACCCAGTACTTC	CSVRGALETQYF
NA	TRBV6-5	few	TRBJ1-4	TGTGCCAGCAGTTATGGGGTAGGAGGTGAAAAACTGTTTTTT	CASSYGVGGEKLFF
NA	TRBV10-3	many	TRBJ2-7	TGTGCCATCAGCCCGGAATCCCCCGGGGTGGAGCAGTACTTC	CAISPESPGVEQYF
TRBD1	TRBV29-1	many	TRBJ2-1	TGCAGCGTTGAAAGCCACAGGGGGCTGGATGAGCAGTTCTTC	CSVESHRGLDEQFF
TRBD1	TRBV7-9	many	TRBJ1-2	TGTGCCAGCAGCCCACGGACAGGAACACCCGATGGCTACACCTTC	CASSPRTGTPDGYTF
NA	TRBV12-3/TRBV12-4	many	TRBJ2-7	TGTGCCAGCAGTTTATCGGGAAAAGGCGAGCAGTACTTC	CASSLSGKGEQYF
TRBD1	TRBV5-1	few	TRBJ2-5	TGCGCCAGCAGCCCAACCCCGGGACAGAGAAAGACCCAGTACTTC	CASSPTPGQRKTQYF
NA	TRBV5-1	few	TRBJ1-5	TGCGCCAGCAGCTTGGCAGGTGGGGTTTGGCAGCCCCAGCATTTT	CASSLAGGVWQPQHF
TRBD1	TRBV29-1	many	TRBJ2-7	TGCAGCGTCAAGGGACAGATAGACTACGAGCAGTACTTC	CSVKGQIDYEQYF
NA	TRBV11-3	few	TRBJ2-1	TGTGCCAGCGAGGGAGACACCTCCTACAATGAGCAGTTCTTC	CASEGDTSYNEQFF